Below, one T cell receptor beta chain is given with its context. A much larger clone lies a single base off, so this may be a read error. The CDR3 extends over 13 amino acids. The germline V gene has CDR1 MNHGY and CDR2 SAAAGT. V was shortened by 8 bases and J by 6 bases, with 13 bases between the two germline ends. The data belong to a study of T cell repertoires in aging, cancer and after chemotherapy. TCR beta rearrangements were amplified from peripheral blood genomic DNA. Multiplex touch-down PCR with TRB-A/B primers amplified rearranged V-D-J TRB sequences. TCRdb ran MiXCR on the multiplex PCR reads and lists one entry per CDR3 protein. The sample comprises some 2,000 distinct CDR3 sequences, 28% of which are singletons, and roughly 9% rests with the top ten.

The sample was blood. The gene calls are TRBV6-8 and TRBJ2-2; tentative D call: TRBD2 (6 bases). This sequence was found in a human donor with a solid tumor. This CDR3 is CASGSWEAGELFF. The CDR3 coding sequence is TGTGCCAGCGGGTCATGGGAGGCCGGGGAGCTGTTTTTT.